Detailed here is one TCR beta chain. What it binds is unknown. The data stem from a study of cytomegalovirus exposure and HLA in healthy donors. Study background: There were some 400 genotyped donors. Of these, about 81% fell in the genetic ancestry cluster associated with self-reported Caucasian donors.

60 Vbeta and 13 Jbeta primers were used in PCR. The repertoire was sequenced with immunoSEQ multiplex PCR; TCRdb's copy has only in-frame clones and lacks some. The table lists about 160,000 clones, more than 80% of them singletons. Study observations and caveats: TCR beta sequences numbering over 15,000 were associated with HLA alleles at 0.05 false discovery rate in a later analysis. Previous analysis showed most TCR beta V segments were productive about 87% or about 30% of the time. Likely technical artifact: a cluster of highly shared sequence variants.

The germline CDR1 and CDR2 sequences are SGHDT and YYEEEE. The CDR3 has 17 residues. J lost 12 bases, V lost 4 bases, and 21 bases had no gene match. The genes are TRBV5-6 and TRBJ2-1, with 8 nucleotides matching TRBD1. The specimen was PBMCs. The receptor's source is a woman aged 25 to 39 in good health and CMV-seropositive. The CDR3 nucleotides read TGTGCCAGCAGCCTTGACCCCACTTCAGACAGGGGTGGTTTGCAGTTCTTC. Residues: CASSLDPTSDRGGLQFF.